The subject of this entry is one T cell receptor (beta chain). Its antigen is currently not known. Base-call qualities are not available, and no considerably larger clone is one nucleotide away. These data are taken from a study of cytomegalovirus exposure and HLA in healthy donors (dated by TCRdb to 2017 to 2019). In the study overall: In an earlier analysis of 587 of the donors, 250 to 300 Gb of sequence data and about 110 million unique TCR beta sequences from roughly 200 million T cells were reported. Roughly 300 gigabases of sequencing data and tens of millions of unique TCR sequences were included in an early release covering under 650 HLA-typed donors. Of the 300 to 450 genotyped donors, approximately 81% were placed in the genetic ancestry cluster associated with self-reported Caucasian donors. The study was designed to test whether signatures of past pathogen exposure could be identified by cataloging public T cell receptors. The study used immunosequencing to profile the T cell repertoires of 666 subjects and linked those repertoires to cytomegalovirus serostatus. In addition to the first cohort of 650 to 750 subjects, a separate validation cohort of 120 different subjects was used. To predict cytomegalovirus infection status, the study brought together high-throughput TCR immunosequencing, statistical association of individual TCRs with disease status, and machine learning. A later analysis re-examined previously published TCR beta repertoires from over 500 donors and added high-resolution HLA genotyping to investigate patterns of TCR occurrence. The later analysis used no new phenotypic data to find candidate immune exposures, relying instead on TCR beta sequences and their occurrence across donors. To decide whether each TCR beta V gene segment behaved as functional or pseudogenic, an earlier analysis of some 540 of the donors relied on high-throughput TCR beta sequencing. Donor age, sex, ethnicity and CMV serostatus were collected together with the repertoire data. In a later genetic analysis, genome-wide SNP genotypes for 398 of the 666 donors were used, and that subset was treated as a discovery cohort. Every discovery cohort repertoire had been produced on one sequencing platform. HLA typing included class I and class II loci at four-digit resolution. Typing coverage varied by locus: about 620-630 donors for A, B, C, DRB1 and DQB1; approximately 520 for DQA1; approximately 570 for DPA1; around 450 for DPB1. Because of strong linkage in the cohort, five DR-DQ haplotypes were treated as single units for association and clustering. Across about 380 genotyped donors of the cohort, an average of roughly 230,000 unique TCR beta nucleotide sequences per donor were sequenced, and about a sixth of those sequences were non-productive.

V sheds 6 bases and J sheds 0 bases, leaving 9 bases between their ends. The CDR3 starts with the cysteine, ends with the phenylalanine, and has 13 residues. The sequence is cut down to CDR3 DNA, 39 bases in frame from base 1. The germline V gene provides CDR1 MGHDK and CDR2 SYGVNS. Library preparation employed the immunoSEQ multiplex PCR assay. A mixture of 60 forward primers for TCR Vbeta segments and 13 reverse primers for TCR Jbeta segments was used in the multiplex PCR. Amplification of the CDR3 region of rearranged TCR beta genes was performed with a multiplex PCR assay on genomic DNA. The amplified TCR beta libraries were sequenced on the Illumina HiSeq System as 87-base-pair reads. In the paper's pipeline: In a later analysis, some 80 million unique TCR beta chains were counted across the approximately 640 repertoires, and roughly 11 million of these chains were shared by at least two donors. To remove PCR and sequencing errors, raw reads were error-corrected and collapsed into unique sequences using a nearest-neighbor algorithm that merged closely related sequences. V, D and J gene segments were assigned by aligning CDR3 sequences to IMGT reference sequences. For a sequence to be retained, at least a six-nucleotide match to both a V gene segment and a J gene segment was required. Rearrangements were called productive when the CDR3 lacked stop codons and stayed in frame with V and J; all others were non-productive. Following IMGT convention, CDR3 was defined as the stretch from the second conserved V-encoded cysteine up to the conserved J-encoded phenylalanine. In an earlier analysis of some 550 of the donors, sequences lacking an unambiguous match to a single V gene segment were excluded. In an earlier analysis of approximately 590 of the donors, a V segment was called functional when productive rearrangements were above 56.7%, and segregating when the standard deviation between donors exceeded 5%. A statistical classification framework was developed to diagnose cytomegalovirus status using the catalog of TCR beta chain sequences. In a later analysis, V and J genes were assigned by comparing TCR nucleotide sequences against IMGT/GENE-DB human TR gene sequences. The TCRdist pipeline was used in a later analysis to assign CDR3 sequences and most-parsimonious VDJ recombination scenarios. In a later analysis, each TCR beta chain was defined by its CDR3 amino acid sequence together with its V-gene family, and reads without a unique V-gene family were excluded. As a way to deal with suspected cross-contamination and a sequencing artifact, a later analysis dropped hundreds of nucleotide sequences that were highly shared and had low generation probability. A later analysis calculated a clonal expansion index for each public chain from normalized within-repertoire ranks of inferred template counts. In a later analysis, generation probabilities were computed with a VDJ recombination model fitted to out-of-frame rearrangements, and the resulting probabilities were checked against IGoR. A later analysis scored TCR-TCR, TCR-HLA and TCR-CMV co-occurrence with hypergeometric tests, applying a repertoire-size bias correction to TCR pairs. A later analysis estimated false discovery rates by permuting HLA or CMV assignments 20 times. In a later analysis, co-occurring TCRs were grouped using DBSCAN, with TCRdist sequence similarity added in when clustering inside HLA-allele-positive subsets. Repertoires with fewer than 30,000 or more than 120,000 public chains, plus five repertoires with anomalous nucleotide sharing, were excluded from co-occurrence clustering. In TCRdb, the immuneACCESS table is reduced to in-frame sequences with V and J assigned. These tables do not hold every clone; where another copy was compared, an unresolved V gene accounts for under half, and the others remain unexplained. The V and J calls and the clone size are those of that table, but D and trimming were determined from the DNA. This sample holds 90,000 to 150,000 clones; roughly 9% were observed only once. The top ten clones comprise approximately 6% of the sample.

Points the paper makes about the study in general: A further reported finding was that TCR beta sequences accurately predicted the HLA-A and HLA-B alleles for most subjects in the first cohort. Linkage disequilibrium might explain the correlated functional status among segregating V segments, but an unknown experimental factor could not be ruled out. Presence/absence analyses assumed roughly uniform sequencing depth across donors, an assumption that may not hold. V-gene and J-gene trimming of TCR beta chains was associated with a missense DCLRE1C variant in a later genetic analysis, and the association was replicated in an independent cohort. The authors suggested that the approach could potentially be generalized to other disease states and immunological phenotypes. The 87-base-pair reads could not distinguish some IMGT-functional V segments, including TRBV6-2 and TRBV6-3, so those segments were excluded. A later genetic analysis reported fewer N-insertions in productive TCRs among donors in an Asian-associated ancestry cluster than the roughly 700-donor mean. In an earlier analysis of around 500 of the donors, most TCR beta V segments appeared in productive rearrangements about 87% or about 30% of the time, broadly matching IMGT annotations. A few of the identified cytomegalovirus-associated TCR beta chains were confirmed in vitro to be specific for cytomegalovirus antigens. A group of highly shared sequence variants was considered likely to be a technical artifact of the sequencing pipeline. Because counts were too low, seventeen rarely observed V segments, including chromosome 9 orphons, were left out of the earlier analysis of about 620 of the donors. In both the original and validation cohorts, the classifier was reported to diagnose cytomegalovirus status with high specificity and sensitivity. In this cohort, only TCR beta chains were sequenced, and detectable features were limited by the absence of alpha or paired-chain data. Assigning TCR associations to individual alleles was difficult when HLA alleles, especially DR and DQ, strongly co-occurred. A later analysis found that TCR association rates varied across HLA loci, with DRB1 alleles showing the most associated TCRs and HLA-C alleles the fewest. In a later analysis, around 15,000 TCR beta sequences were associated with specific HLA alleles at a false discovery rate of 0.05. CMV serostatus was the only immune exposure information available for the cohort. The study gave a list of 150 to 200 TCR beta chains associated with cytomegalovirus. A later analysis found that most CMV-associated TCR beta chains appeared HLA-restricted, with HLA associations seemingly driven largely by CMV exposure. In a later analysis, HLA-associated TCR beta chains were found to be more clonally expanded and to have lower generation probabilities than equally common non-associated chains. Because HLA typing was missing for some donors at each locus, association tests included only the typed subset. While some public TCRs were present in many individuals, most TCR sequences turned up only very rarely across donors. According to a later analysis, parvovirus B19, influenza, CMV and Epstein-Barr virus appeared linked to several top co-occurrence clusters.

In total, 600 or so healthy bone marrow donors made up the cohort. Cohort members were all nominally healthy when sampled, although unrecorded immune exposures were likely present. The donor was CMV seropositive and was included in the group of some 290 seropositive cohort members. A peripheral blood sample was provided by each donor, and peripheral blood mononuclear cells were used for TCR beta sequencing. Genomic DNA extraction from the blood cell samples was performed with the Qiagen DNeasy Blood Extraction Kit. The source material was PBMCs. The origin of this receptor is a woman aged 35 to 49 in good health and CMV-seropositive. Recombination joined TRBV25-1 with TRBJ2-7; TRBD2 is a weak D gene call, 5 bases matching. The CDR3 amino acid sequence is: CASRDFASYEQYF. Here is the DNA: TGTGCCAGCAGGGACTTTGCCTCCTACGAGCAGTACTTC.